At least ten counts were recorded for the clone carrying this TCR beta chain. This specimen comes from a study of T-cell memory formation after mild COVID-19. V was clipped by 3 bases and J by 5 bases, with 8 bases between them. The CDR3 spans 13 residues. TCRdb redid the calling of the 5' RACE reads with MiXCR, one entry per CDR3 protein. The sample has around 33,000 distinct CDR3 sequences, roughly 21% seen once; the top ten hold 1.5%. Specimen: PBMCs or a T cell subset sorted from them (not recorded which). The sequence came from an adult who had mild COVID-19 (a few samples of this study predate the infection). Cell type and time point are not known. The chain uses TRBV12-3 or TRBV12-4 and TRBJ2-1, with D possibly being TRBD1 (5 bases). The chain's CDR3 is CASSLNRNNEQFF. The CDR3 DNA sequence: TGTGCCAGCAGTTTGAACAGGAACAATGAGCAGTTCTTC.